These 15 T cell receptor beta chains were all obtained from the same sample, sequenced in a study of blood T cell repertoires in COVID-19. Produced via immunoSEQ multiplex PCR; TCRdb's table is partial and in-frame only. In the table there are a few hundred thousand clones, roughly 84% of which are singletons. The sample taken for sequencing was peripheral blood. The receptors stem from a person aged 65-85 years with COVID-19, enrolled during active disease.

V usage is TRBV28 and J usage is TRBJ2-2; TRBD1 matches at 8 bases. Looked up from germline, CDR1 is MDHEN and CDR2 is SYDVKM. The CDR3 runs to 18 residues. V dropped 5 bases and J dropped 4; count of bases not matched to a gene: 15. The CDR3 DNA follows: TGTGCCAGCAGTCGCCGCACATTCGACAGGGGTGCCACCGGGGAGCTGTTTTTT. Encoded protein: CASSRRTFDRGATGELFF. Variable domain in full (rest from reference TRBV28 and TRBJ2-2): DVKVTQSSRYLVKRTGEKVFLECVQDMDHENMFWYRQDPGLGLRLIYFSYDVKMKEKGDIPEGYSVSREKKERFSLILESASTNQTSMYLCASSRRTFDRGATGELFFGEGSRLTVL.

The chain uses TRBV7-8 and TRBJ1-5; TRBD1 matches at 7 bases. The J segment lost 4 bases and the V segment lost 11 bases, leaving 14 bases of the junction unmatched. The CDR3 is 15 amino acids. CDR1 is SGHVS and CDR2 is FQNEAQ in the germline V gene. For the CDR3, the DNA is TGTGCCCCCGAGGTGAGGAACAGGGGTAATCAGCCCCAGCATTTT. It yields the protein CAPEVRNRGNQPQHF. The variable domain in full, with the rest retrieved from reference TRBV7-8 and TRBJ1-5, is GAGVSQSPRYKVAKRGQDVALRCDPISGHVSLFWYQQALGQGPEFLTYFQNEAQLDKSGLPSDRFFAERPEGSVSTLKIQRTQQEDSAVYLCAPEVRNRGNQPQHFGDGTRLSIL.

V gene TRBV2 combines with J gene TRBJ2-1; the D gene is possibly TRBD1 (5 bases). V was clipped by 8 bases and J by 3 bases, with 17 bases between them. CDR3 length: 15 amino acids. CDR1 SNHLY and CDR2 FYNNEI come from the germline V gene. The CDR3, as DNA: TGTGCCAGCTGCCCCCAAAGGACATTCTACAATGAGCAGTTCTTC. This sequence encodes CASCPQRTFYNEQFF.

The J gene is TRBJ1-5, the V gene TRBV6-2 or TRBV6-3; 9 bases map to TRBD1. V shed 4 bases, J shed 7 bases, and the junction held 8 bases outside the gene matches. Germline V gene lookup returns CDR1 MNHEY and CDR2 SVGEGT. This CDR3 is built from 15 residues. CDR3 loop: CASSLSQGARQPQHF. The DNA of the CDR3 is TGTGCCAGCAGTTTATCACAGGGGGCGCGGCAGCCCCAGCATTTT.

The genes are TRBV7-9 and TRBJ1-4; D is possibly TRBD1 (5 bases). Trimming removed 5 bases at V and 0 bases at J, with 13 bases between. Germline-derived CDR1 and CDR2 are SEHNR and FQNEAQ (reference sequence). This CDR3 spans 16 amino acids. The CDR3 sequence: CASSHEVTATNEKLFF. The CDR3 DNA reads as TGTGCCAGCAGCCACGAGGTGACAGCAACTAATGAAAAACTGTTTTTT.

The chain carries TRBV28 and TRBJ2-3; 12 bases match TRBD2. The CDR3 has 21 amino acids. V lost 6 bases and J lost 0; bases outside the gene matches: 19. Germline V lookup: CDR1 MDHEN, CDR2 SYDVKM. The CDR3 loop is CASRRVGAGLAGTSSTDTQYF. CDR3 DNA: TGTGCCAGCAGAAGAGTCGGGGCAGGACTAGCGGGAACTTCAAGCACAGATACGCAGTATTTT.

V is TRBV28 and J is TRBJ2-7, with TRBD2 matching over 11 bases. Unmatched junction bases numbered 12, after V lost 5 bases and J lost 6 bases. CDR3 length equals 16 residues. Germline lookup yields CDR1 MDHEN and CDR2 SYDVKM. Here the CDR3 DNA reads TGTGCCAGCAGTCCCCGGGCTAGCGGGAGGTCTGGCGAGCAGTACTTC. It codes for CASSPRASGRSGEQYF.

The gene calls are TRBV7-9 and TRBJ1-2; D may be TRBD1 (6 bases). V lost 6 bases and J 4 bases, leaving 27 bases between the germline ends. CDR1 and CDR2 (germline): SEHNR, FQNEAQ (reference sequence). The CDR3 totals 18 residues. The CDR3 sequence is CASSPTFPHSTGVYGYTF. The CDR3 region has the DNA TGTGCCAGCAGTCCAACCTTTCCCCATTCGACAGGCGTCTATGGCTACACCTTC.

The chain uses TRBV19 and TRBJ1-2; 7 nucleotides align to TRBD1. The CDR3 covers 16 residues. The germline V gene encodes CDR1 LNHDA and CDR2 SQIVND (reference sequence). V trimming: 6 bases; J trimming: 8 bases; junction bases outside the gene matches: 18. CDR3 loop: CASSPQGPTFFTGYTF. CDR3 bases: TGTGCCAGTAGCCCACAGGGGCCGACGTTTTTTACCGGCTACACCTTC.

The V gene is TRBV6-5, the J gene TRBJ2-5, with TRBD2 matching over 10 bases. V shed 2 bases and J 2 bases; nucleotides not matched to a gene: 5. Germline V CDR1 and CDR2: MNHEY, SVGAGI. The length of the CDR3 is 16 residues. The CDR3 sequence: CASSYGLAGGQETQYF. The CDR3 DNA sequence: TGTGCCAGCAGTTACGGGTTAGCGGGAGGACAAGAGACCCAGTACTTC.

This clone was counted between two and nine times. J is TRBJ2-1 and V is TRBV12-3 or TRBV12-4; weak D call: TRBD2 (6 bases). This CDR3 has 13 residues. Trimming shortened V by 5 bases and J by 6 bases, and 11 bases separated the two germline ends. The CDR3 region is CASSGGTRNEQFF. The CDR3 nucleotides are TGTGCCAGCAGTGGGGGGACTCGCAATGAGCAGTTCTTC.

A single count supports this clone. CDR3 sequence (DNA): TGTGCCAGCACTAAGACAGGGGGAGAGACCCAGTACTTC. Protein: CASTKTGGETQYF. The J gene is TRBJ2-5, the V gene TRBV19; 9 bases match TRBD1. This CDR3 comprises 13 residues. Losses at the gene ends were 9 bases for V and 4 bases for J; bases not matched to a gene: 6. The germline V gene has CDR1 LNHDA and CDR2 SQIVND (reference sequence).

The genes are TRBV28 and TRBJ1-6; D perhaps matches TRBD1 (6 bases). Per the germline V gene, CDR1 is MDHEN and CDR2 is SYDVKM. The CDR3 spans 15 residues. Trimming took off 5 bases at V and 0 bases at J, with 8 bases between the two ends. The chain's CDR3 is CASSRDNSYNSPLHF. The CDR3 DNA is TGTGCCAGCAGTAGGGACAACTCCTATAATTCACCCCTCCACTTT.

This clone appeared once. The CDR3 region is CASKVQTHANTGELFF. In nucleotides, the CDR3 is TGTGCCAGCAAGGTACAGACCCACGCGAACACCGGGGAGCTGTTTTTT. This chain connects TRBV2 to TRBJ2-2; D gene unclear. The V and J ends lost 7 bases and 0 bases respectively, with 15 bases between them. Germline V gene sequence: CDR1 SNHLY, CDR2 FYNNEI. The CDR3 is 16 residues long. The full variable domain, rest sourced from reference TRBV2 and TRBJ2-2, is EPEVTQTPSHQVTQMGQEVILRCVPISNHLYFYWYRQILGQKVEFLVSFYNNEISEKSEIFDDQFSVERPDGSNFTLKIRSTKLEDSAMYFCASKVQTHANTGELFFGEGSRLTVL.

The CDR3 is CASSVPGPGLDLDTQYF. CDR3 DNA: TGTGCCAGCAGCGTCCCTGGCCCGGGACTAGACCTAGATACGCAGTATTTT. The V call is TRBV25-1, the J call TRBJ2-3, with 8 bases matching TRBD2. Germline assignment: CDR1 MGHDK and CDR2 SYGVNS. The ends lost 6 bases at V and 5 bases at J; junction bases unmatched: 16. This CDR3 comprises 17 residues.